The 22 T cell receptor beta chains presented below share a single source sample, sequenced in a study of T cells after yellow fever vaccination. TCRdb used MiXCR to reprocess the 5' RACE reads, holding one entry per CDR3 protein. The sample has under 55,000 distinct CDR3 sequences; about 6.3% are singletons. The input for sequencing was CD8+ T cells not binding an NS4B(214-222) dextramer, sorted from PBMCs, taken more than 35 days after the first yellow fever vaccination. The receptors shown here come from a man aged 18-30 years who received the YFV17D yellow fever vaccine.

The rearrangement links TRBV6-4 to TRBJ1-4; D is undetermined. The germline CDR1 and CDR2 sequences are MRHNA and SNTAGT. Trimming removed 2 bases at V and 5 bases at J, with 9 bases between. The CDR3 extends over 14 amino acids. Here the CDR3 reads CASSDARRNEKLFF. The CDR3 region has the DNA TGTGCCAGCAGTGACGCCAGGAGGAATGAAAAACTGTTTTTT.

This clonotype came up a few times. This chain connects TRBV12-3 or TRBV12-4 to TRBJ2-1; D tentatively reads TRBD1 or TRBD2 (5 bases each). CDR3 length: 14 residues. Trimming removed 5 bases from V and 0 bases from J, with 8 bases in between. The CDR3 reads CASSAGSSYNEQFF. CDR3 bases: TGTGCCAGCAGTGCAGGGAGCTCCTACAATGAGCAGTTCTTC.

The V and J genes are TRBV27 and TRBJ2-1; the match to TRBD2 covers 9 bases. Germline values: CDR1 MNHEY, CDR2 SMNVEV (reference sequence). The CDR3 consists of 16 residues. With 5 bases clipped from V and 3 bases from J, the junction kept 8 bases outside the gene matches. CDR3 amino acids: CASSPGAGGNYNEQFF. The CDR3 DNA follows: TGTGCCAGCAGTCCCGGGGCGGGGGGGAACTACAATGAGCAGTTCTTC.

This clonotype has a handful of counts. V and J are TRBV4-3 and TRBJ1-1; D gene uncertain. Deletions cut 0 bases from V and 8 bases from J, with 10 bases between. The CDR3 has 13 residues. The germline V gene has CDR1 LGHNA and CDR2 YSLEER. CDR3 sequence (DNA): TGCGCCAGCAGCCAAGATCGAAACAGAGAAGCTTTCTTT. Amino acid sequence: CASSQDRNREAFF.

V gene TRBV6-4 combines with J gene TRBJ2-1; 11 bases fit TRBD1. The germline gives CDR1 MRHNA, CDR2 SNTAGT. The CDR3 is 14 amino acids. Trimming took 2 bases from V and 6 from J; bases not matched to a gene: 0. CDR3 nucleotide sequence: TGTGCCAGCAGTGACGGGACAGGGGGCAATGAGCAGTTCTTC. This translates into CASSDGTGGNEQFF.

V and J are TRBV10-3 and TRBJ1-1; D call uncertain. V lost 0 bases to trimming and J lost 4 bases, with 12 bases between them. From germline, CDR1 is ENHRY and CDR2 SYGVKD. This CDR3 is built from 15 residues. CDR3: CAISESWAVSTEAFF. CDR3 nucleotides: TGTGCCATCAGTGAGTCCTGGGCTGTAAGCACTGAAGCTTTCTTT.

This clonotype was seen many times. This rearrangement joins TRBV5-6 to TRBJ2-4; no firm D call. The CDR3 sequence is 16 residues long. CDR1 and CDR2 from the germline V gene are SGHDT and YYEEEE. Trimming took 4 bases from V and 0 from J, leaving 14 bases between them. The CDR3 sequence is CASSRRISLAKNIQYF. Written as DNA, the CDR3 is TGTGCCAGCAGCCGTAGGATTTCATTAGCCAAAAACATTCAGTACTTC.

In its sample, this clonotype was seen many times. CDR3 nucleotide sequence: TGCGCCAGCAGCCAAGTTCGTGAGGGCACAGATACGCAGTATTTT. It encodes CASSQVREGTDTQYF. V is TRBV4-3 and J is TRBJ2-3; no definite D call. The CDR3 is 15 residues long. Germline values: CDR1 LGHNA, CDR2 YSLEER. V was pared by 1 base and J by 1 base, with 9 bases between.

This chain uses TRBV4-1 with TRBJ2-5, with 10 bases fitting TRBD2. Germline trimming cut 4 bases from V and 2 bases from J; bases unmatched to any gene: 7. Germline loops: CDR1 MGHRA, CDR2 YSYEKL. The CDR3 spans 16 residues. The CDR3, as DNA: TGCGCCAGCAGCCTCAAGACTAGCGGGTGGCAAGAGACCCAGTACTTC. This translates into CASSLKTSGWQETQYF.

This clonotype has at least ten counts. V usage is TRBV7-8 and J usage is TRBJ2-5; 7 positions match TRBD2. The CDR3 covers 14 residues. The V gene's germline CDR1 is SGHVS and CDR2 FQNEAQ. V lost 5 bases, J lost 4 bases, and 7 bases stayed unmatched. CDR3 DNA sequence: TGTGCCAGCAGCCTCCTACCTAGCGGAGAGACCCAGTACTTC. Amino acids: CASSLLPSGETQYF.

The chain couples TRBV3-1 to TRBJ2-3, with 7 nucleotides matching TRBD1. The CDR3 spans 14 residues. V trimming: 5 bases; J trimming: 3 bases; junction bases outside the gene matches: 5. CDR1 and CDR2 (germline): LGHDT, YNNKEL (reference sequence). CDR3 region: CASSSKTGTDTQYF. The CDR3 DNA follows: TGTGCCAGCAGCTCAAAGACAGGGACAGATACGCAGTATTTT.

This clonotype has at least ten counts. The chain recombines TRBV20-1 with TRBJ2-5; unclear D gene. Germline CDR1 reads DFQATT; CDR2 reads SNEGSKA (reference sequence). Trimming stripped 2 bases from V and 2 bases from J, with 9 bases between. The CDR3 is 13 amino acids. The CDR3 reads CSARPLGQETQYF. As DNA, the CDR3 is TGCAGTGCTAGACCTCTAGGGCAAGAGACCCAGTACTTC.

In this sample, this clonotype turned up a few times. The chain joins TRBV4-3 to TRBJ2-3, with D unresolved. V was pared by 0 bases and J by 0 bases, with 13 bases between. CDR3 length equals 17 residues. Looked up from germline, CDR1 is LGHNA and CDR2 is YSLEER. The CDR3 DNA sequence: TGCGCCAGCAGCCAAGAAGTTCGATCCCATAGCACAGATACGCAGTATTTT. As protein: CASSQEVRSHSTDTQYF.

This clonotype showed up many times. The V and J genes are TRBV24-1 and TRBJ2-2, with D possibly called TRBD1 or TRBD2 (5 bases each). V lost 7 bases, J lost 8 bases, and 16 bases lay in between. The germline V gene encodes CDR1 KGHDR and CDR2 SFDVKD. The CDR3 is 14 amino acids. The CDR3 region has the DNA TGTGCCACCAGCGGGACGGGCGGCGTGGGGGAGCTGTTTTTT. Residues: CATSGTGGVGELFF.

This clonotype was counted only a few times. This sequence joins TRBV19 and TRBJ2-7, with 10 bases matching TRBD1. Looked up from germline, CDR1 is LNHDA and CDR2 is SQIVND (reference sequence). This CDR3 is built from 14 residues. V gave up 5 bases and J gave up 4 bases; unmatched junction bases: 5. The CDR3 nucleotides are TGTGCCAGTAGTCCGGGACAGGGGATATACGAGCAGTACTTC. This encodes CASSPGQGIYEQYF.

The V gene is TRBV6-2 or TRBV6-3, the J gene TRBJ2-3, with 8 bases aligning to TRBD2. V shed 6 bases, J shed 4 bases, and the junction held 18 bases outside the gene matches. The germline V gene has CDR1 MNHEY and CDR2 SVGEGT. CDR3 length: 18 amino acids. CDR3 in DNA: TGTGCCAGCAGCCCGCGCCTTTGGCGGGGGGCCAGCCCAGATACGCAGTATTTT. This sequence encodes CASSPRLWRGASPDTQYF.

The rearrangement uses TRBV7-9 and TRBJ2-2, with D perhaps TRBD1 (5 bases). The germline V and J ends were trimmed by 5 bases and 0 bases, with 13 bases remaining between them. The CDR3 loop spans 16 amino acids. Germline V gene lookup returns CDR1 SEHNR and CDR2 FQNEAQ (reference sequence). The chain's CDR3 is CASSLTVQANTGELFF. The CDR3 nucleotides are TGTGCCAGCAGCCTTACAGTACAGGCGAACACCGGGGAGCTGTTTTTT.

Many counts were recorded for this clonotype. The chain is built from TRBV4-1 and TRBJ2-5; 7 bases line up with TRBD2. This CDR3 spans 16 amino acids. The V segment lost 2 bases and the J segment 0 bases; nucleotides outside the gene matches: 6. CDR1 is MGHRA and CDR2 is YSYEKL in the germline V gene. CDR3 sequence (DNA): TGCGCCAGCAGCCAACGTACCGGGACTAACCAAGAGACCCAGTACTTC. It is translated as CASSQRTGTNQETQYF.

This clonotype occurred a few times. The chain carries TRBV19 and TRBJ1-1; D may be TRBD1 (5 bases). This CDR3 is built from 16 residues. The germline V gene encodes CDR1 LNHDA and CDR2 SQIVND (reference sequence). Between the trimmed V and J ends, which lost 10 bases and 1 base, there was a span of 22 bases. The CDR3 region has the DNA TGTGCCACCAAGCTCCGATCACGGGGCTCGAACACTGAAGCTTTCTTT. The encoded protein is CATKLRSRGSNTEAFF.

The chain couples TRBV6-5 to TRBJ1-5; 10 bases map to TRBD1. Germline V CDR1 and CDR2: MNHEY, SVGAGI. The CDR3 is made up of 18 amino acids. J lost 2 bases, V lost 3 bases, and 10 bases had no gene match. DNA of the CDR3: TGTGCCAGCAGTTATGACACTGGACAGGGGGGGGGCAATCAGCCCCAGCATTTT. Translation: CASSYDTGQGGGNQPQHF.

Of note for this clonotype: A much larger clone lies one base from this, so it may be a read error. This chain joins TRBV20-1 and TRBJ1-1; tentative D call: TRBD1 (6 bases). CDR3 length equals 15 residues. CDR1 DFQATT and CDR2 SNEGSKA come from the germline V gene (reference sequence). V was pared by 6 bases and J by 5 bases, with 22 bases between. The CDR3 bases are TGCAGTGCCTGGGGGCAGGGTCCTATGGAAACTGAAGCTTTCTTT. This codes for CSAWGQGPMETEAFF.

The table lists this clonotype with a few counts. The chain has TRBV6-4 and TRBJ2-5; 11 positions match TRBD2. CDR3 size: 15 residues. J lost 3 bases, V lost 6 bases, and 6 bases had no gene match. Germline V CDR1 and CDR2: MRHNA, SNTAGT. CDR3 DNA sequence: TGTGCCAGCAGCCTAACTAGCGGGGGAAAAGAGACCCAGTACTTC. This codes for CASSLTSGGKETQYF.